These T cell receptor beta chains were read from a single sample in a study of shared clonotypes between healthy human individuals. The repertoire was sequenced with immunoSEQ multiplex PCR; TCRdb's copy has only in-frame clones and lacks some. Among some 320,000 clones listed, around 86% were seen once. Sequenced: memory CD8+ T cells sorted from blood. These TCRs come from a man between 18 and 29 years old in good health. Each CDR3 is given with its conserved first and last residue. The D gene is left open where the match is weak. Rows give clone size only sometimes, using once, few, many, or a class for an expanded clone.

CASIFTGGSNTEAFF	TGTGCCAGCATTTTCACAGGGGGATCGAACACTGAAGCTTTCTTT	TRBV2	TRBJ1-1	TRBD1	NA
CASSATGPEQYF	TGTGCCAGCAGCGCTACAGGGCCCGAGCAGTACTTC	TRBV7-9	TRBJ2-7	NA	NA
CSMHGQGEAFF	TGCAGCATGCATGGACAGGGGGAAGCTTTCTTT	TRBV29-1	TRBJ1-1	TRBD1	NA
CASSYLDGYEQYF	TGTGCCAGCAGTTACTTGGACGGGTACGAGCAGTACTTC	TRBV6-5	TRBJ2-7	NA	once
CASRTYLGEQYF	TGTGCCAGCAGGACCTACTTAGGGGAGCAGTACTTC	TRBV27	TRBJ2-7	NA	NA
CASSLDRDGSTYEQYF	TGTGCCAGCAGCTTAGATCGGGACGGTTCCACCTACGAGCAGTACTTC	TRBV11-2	TRBJ2-7	NA	NA
CSVDGSNTGEAFF	TGCAGCGTTGACGGCAGCAACACAGGTGAAGCTTTCTTT	TRBV29-1	TRBJ1-1	NA	NA
CASRSGTAYNEQFF	TGCGCCAGCCGATCCGGGACGGCTTACAATGAGCAGTTCTTC	TRBV5-1	TRBJ2-1	NA	once
CASSLEGAGPADTQYF	TGTGCCAGCAGCTTAGAAGGTGCCGGACCTGCAGATACGCAGTATTTT	TRBV7-6	TRBJ2-3	NA	once
CASSQDNEETQYF	TGCGCCAGCAGCCAAGACAACGAGGAGACCCAGTACTTC	TRBV4-1	TRBJ2-5	NA	once
CASSLDPGEQYF	TGTGCCAGCAGCTTAGACCCAGGGGAGCAGTACTTC	TRBV7-9	TRBJ2-7	NA	few
CASSEWTLYNEQFF	TGTGCCAGCAGTGAATGGACACTATACAATGAGCAGTTCTTC	TRBV2	TRBJ2-1	NA	NA
CASSLAWVPDTQYF	TGCGCCAGCAGCTTGGCTTGGGTTCCAGATACGCAGTATTTT	TRBV5-1	TRBJ2-3	NA	NA
CASSELEGTGQLDTIYF	TGTGCCAGCAGTGAACTGGAAGGGACAGGGCAGTTGGACACCATATATTTT	TRBV2	TRBJ1-3	TRBD1	NA
CATSRDPGQGYSPLHF	TGTGCCACCAGCAGAGACCCCGGACAGGGGTATTCACCCCTCCACTTT	TRBV15	TRBJ1-6	TRBD1	NA
CASSYHRGDIQYF	TGTGCCAGCAGTTACCACAGGGGGGACATTCAGTACTTC	TRBV27	TRBJ2-4	TRBD1	NA
CASSYSGPGGEYEQYF	TGTGCCAGCAGTTACTCGGGGCCGGGGGGCGAATACGAGCAGTACTTC	TRBV6-5	TRBJ2-7	NA	NA